The text below deals with one TCR beta chain. Its antigen remains unknown. The record originates from a study of blood T cells in healthy people across ages. Regarding the study as a whole: When set beside aged donors, long-lived donors presented more naive CD4+ cells and higher diversity.

Alongside a J-beta primer mix, a sample-barcoded 5' primer served in a second PCR lasting roughly 6 to 12 cycles. A template-switch adaptor that had 12 random nucleotides put a tag on each cDNA molecule. TCRdb itself ran the 5' RACE reads through MiXCR, one entry per CDR3 protein. Here the sample spans 1,100,000 or so distinct CDR3 sequences, roughly 45% being singletons. The CDR3 covers 12 residues. Trimming removed 7 bases at V and 7 bases at J, with 13 bases between. In germline, CDR1 is SGHAT, CDR2 FQNNGV. Per sample, a minimum of 6 million PBMCs were isolated. No fewer than 5 micrograms of total RNA were isolated from every sample.

This rearrangement joins TRBV11-2 to TRBJ2-5; TRBD2 might be the D (5 bases). The sequence was obtained from a woman aged 60-75 years in good health. The specimen was blood. The CDR3 DNA reads TGTGCCAGCAACGACTTCGCGGGGACCCAGTACTTC. This translates into CASNDFAGTQYF.